This T cell receptor beta chain came from a study of PD-1 blockade in classical Hodgkin lymphoma. Trimming took off 4 bases at V and 0 bases at J, with 12 bases between the two ends. CDR3 length: 15 amino acids. Germline V CDR1 and CDR2: SGHRS, YFSETQ. Produced via immunoSEQ multiplex PCR; TCRdb's table is partial and in-frame only. The sample includes about 42,000 clones, 70% to 80% of them seen just once. Autologous stem cell transplantation was followed by relapse in every patient, and brentuximab vedotin exposure varied. The sample holds one count of this clone. The sequences come from peripheral blood mononuclear cells (PBMCs), collected at baseline. The origin of this receptor is a human donor with classical Hodgkin lymphoma. This chain links TRBV5-1 with TRBJ2-3, with TRBD2 as a possible D gene (5 bases). The CDR3 loop reads CASSTGLSSTDTQYF. DNA of the CDR3: TGCGCCAGCAGCACCGGACTGTCTAGCACAGATACGCAGTATTTT.